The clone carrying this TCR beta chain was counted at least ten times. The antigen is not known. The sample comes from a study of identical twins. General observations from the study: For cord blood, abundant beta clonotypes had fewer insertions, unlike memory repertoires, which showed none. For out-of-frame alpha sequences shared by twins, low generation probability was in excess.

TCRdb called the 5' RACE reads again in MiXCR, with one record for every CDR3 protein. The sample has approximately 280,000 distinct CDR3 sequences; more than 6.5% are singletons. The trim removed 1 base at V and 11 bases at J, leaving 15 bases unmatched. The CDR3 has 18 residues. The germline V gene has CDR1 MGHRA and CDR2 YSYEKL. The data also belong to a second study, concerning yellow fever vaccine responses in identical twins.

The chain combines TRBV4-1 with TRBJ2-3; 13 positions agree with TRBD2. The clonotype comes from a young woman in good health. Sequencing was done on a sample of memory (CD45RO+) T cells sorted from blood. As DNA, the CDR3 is TGCGCCAGCAGCCAAGGCCTCGGACTAGCGGGGGATCGGGGGGGGCAGTATTTT. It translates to CASSQGLGLAGDRGGQYF.